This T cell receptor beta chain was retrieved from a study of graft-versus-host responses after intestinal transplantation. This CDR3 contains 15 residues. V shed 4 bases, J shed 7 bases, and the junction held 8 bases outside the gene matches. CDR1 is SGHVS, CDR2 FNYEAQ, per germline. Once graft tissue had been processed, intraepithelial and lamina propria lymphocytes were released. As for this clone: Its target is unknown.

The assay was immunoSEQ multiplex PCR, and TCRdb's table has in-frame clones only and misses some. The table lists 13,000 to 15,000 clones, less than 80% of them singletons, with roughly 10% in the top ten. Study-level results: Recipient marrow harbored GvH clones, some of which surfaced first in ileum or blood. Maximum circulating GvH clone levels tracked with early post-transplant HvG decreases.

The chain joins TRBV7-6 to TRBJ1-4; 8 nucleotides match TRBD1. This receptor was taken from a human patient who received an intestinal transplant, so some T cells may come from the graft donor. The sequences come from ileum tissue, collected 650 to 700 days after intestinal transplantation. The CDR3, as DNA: TGTGCCAGCAGCTCCCGGACAGGGCTGGGTGAAAAACTGTTTTTT. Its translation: CASSSRTGLGEKLFF.